These 22 T cell receptor beta chains originate from one sample sequenced in a study of CD4 T cells in relation to SARS-CoV-2 and coronaviruses. Unexposed donor CD4+ T cells date from about 2011-2019, before the COVID-19 pandemic. CD4+ T cells were isolated from the cells after about nine days of culture. The protocol was immunoSEQ multiplex PCR, while the TCRdb copy is restricted to in-frame clones and leaves out a portion. The sample holds about 20,000 clones, approximately 70% seen once. No antigens are known for them. The specimen was CD4+ T cells from PBMCs, cultured in vitro. These receptors were taken from a human donor in good health.

The chain joins TRBV27 to TRBJ2-3; D gene ambiguous. The germline CDR1 and CDR2 sequences are MNHEY and SMNVEV (reference sequence). The CDR3 has 15 amino acids. Trimming shortened V by 2 bases and J by 2 bases, and 11 bases separated the two germline ends. The CDR3 region is CASSLGITHTDTQYF. In DNA, the CDR3 is TGTGCCAGCAGTTTAGGTATTACCCACACAGATACGCAGTATTTT.

This clone has more than one count but fewer than ten. The CDR3 reads CASGAWGNQPQHF. The CDR3 DNA follows: TGTGCCAGCGGGGCGTGGGGCAATCAGCCCCAGCATTTT. V usage is TRBV2 and J usage is TRBJ1-5, with D maybe TRBD1 (5 bases). The CDR3 has 13 residues. Germline CDR1 and CDR2: SNHLY and FYNNEI. V shed 8 bases and J shed 2 bases, with 10 bases lying between them.

As DNA, the CDR3 is TGTGCCAGCAGTCCCCCTCGCGGGAGGGGGTACGAGCAGTACTTC. It translates to CASSPPRGRGYEQYF. V gene TRBV6-5 combines with J gene TRBJ2-7; TRBD2 aligns across 9 bases. The germline CDR1 and CDR2 sequences are MNHEY and SVGAGI. Losses at the gene ends were 5 bases for V and 4 bases for J; bases not matched to a gene: 9. CDR3 length equals 15 residues.

The chain links TRBV6-2 or TRBV6-3 to TRBJ2-5; weak D call: TRBD2 (6 bases). CDR3 size: 14 residues. Germline lookup yields CDR1 MNHEY and CDR2 SVGEGT. The V end lost 2 bases, the J end lost 7 bases, and 14 bases lay between the germline ends. CDR3 bases: TGTGCCAGCAGTTACCCCTCGGAGGGAGGGACCCAGTACTTC. Its protein is CASSYPSEGGTQYF.

This clone was detected only once. CDR3: CASGLVPPGVTSYEQYF. CDR3 nucleotide sequence: TGTGCTAGTGGTTTGGTACCCCCAGGGGTAACTTCCTACGAGCAGTACTTC. The chain uses TRBV12-5 and TRBJ2-7; a possible D gene is TRBD1 (6 bases). CDR1 is LGHNT and CDR2 is FRNRAP in the germline V gene. CDR3 length: 17 amino acids. The V end lost 0 bases, the J end lost 1 base, and 16 bases lay between the germline ends.

This clone was recorded once. The chain employs TRBV2 and TRBJ2-2, with a weak D call TRBD2 (6 bases). The V end was cut by 2 bases, the J end by 4 bases, with 11 bases between. The CDR3 runs 15 residues. CDR1 and CDR2 (germline): SNHLY, FYNNEI. The CDR3 loop reads CASSELRGVTGELFF. Written as DNA, the CDR3 is TGTGCCAGCAGTGAATTGCGGGGAGTCACCGGGGAGCTGTTTTTT.

The rearrangement uses TRBV20-1 and TRBJ2-7, with D possibly being TRBD2 (6 bases). The V end lost 7 bases, the J end lost 6 bases, and 13 bases lay between the germline ends. Germline-derived CDR1 and CDR2 are DFQATT and SNEGSKA (reference sequence). The CDR3 totals 11 residues. The CDR3 DNA reads TGCAGTGGCGCCCTAGCGTCCGAGCAGTACTTC. Translated: CSGALASEQYF.

This clone was recorded a few times. The chain has TRBV12-5 and TRBJ2-1, with 8 bases matching TRBD2. V lost 3 bases, J lost 9 bases, and 4 bases stayed unmatched. The CDR3 length is 13 residues. Germline V lookup: CDR1 LGHNT, CDR2 FRNRAP. The CDR3 protein is CASGLNGLAEQFF. The CDR3 DNA reads TGTGCTAGTGGTTTAAACGGACTAGCTGAGCAGTTCTTC.

In this sample, this clone is medium-sized. The chain employs TRBV19 and TRBJ2-7; 7 nucleotides line up with TRBD1. The CDR3 consists of 13 residues. J gave up 5 bases and V 5 bases, and 6 bases lay outside the gene matches. Germline V gives CDR1 LNHDA, CDR2 SQIVND (reference sequence). The CDR3 here is CASSPQGLDEQYF. The CDR3, as DNA: TGTGCCAGTAGTCCACAGGGGCTGGACGAGCAGTACTTC.

The chain uses TRBV18 and TRBJ1-4, with D possibly matching TRBD1 (6 bases). Trimming took off 5 bases at V and 0 bases at J, with 13 bases between the two ends. The CDR3 consists of 16 residues. Germline V lookup: CDR1 KGHSH, CDR2 LQKENI. CDR3 coding DNA: TGTGCCAGCTCATCAAGGGGGGTCGCAACTAATGAAAAACTGTTTTTT. As protein: CASSSRGVATNEKLFF.

The chain combines TRBV7-9 with TRBJ2-1; 14 bases match TRBD2. The V gene's germline CDR1 is SEHNR and CDR2 FQNEAQ (reference sequence). V trimming: 4 bases; J trimming: 7 bases; junction bases outside the gene matches: 3. The CDR3 has 15 amino acids. CDR3 sequence (DNA): TGTGCCAGCAGCTCCGGGACTAGCGGGAGAAATGAGCAGTTCTTC. It is translated as CASSSGTSGRNEQFF.

This clone has just a few counts. V gene TRBV27 combines with J gene TRBJ1-1; 7 bases map to TRBD1. Germline CDR1 reads MNHEY; CDR2 reads SMNVEV (reference sequence). The V and J ends lost 8 bases and 5 bases, in that order; junction bases with no gene match: 26. The CDR3 spans 19 residues. The CDR3 protein is CASSANWREGASRLTEAFF. Written as DNA, the CDR3 is TGTGCCAGCTCTGCTAACTGGAGGGAGGGGGCAAGCAGGTTGACTGAAGCTTTCTTT.

This clone was seen more than once but under ten times. V and J are TRBV7-9 and TRBJ1-5; D ambiguous. CDR1 and CDR2 (germline): SEHNR, FQNEAQ (reference sequence). The CDR3 loop spans 15 amino acids. V lost 2 bases and J lost 0, with 8 bases in between. Here the CDR3 reads CASSLSGNSNQPQHF. For the CDR3, the DNA is TGTGCCAGCAGCTTATCCGGTAATAGCAATCAGCCCCAGCATTTT.

The chain couples TRBV19 to TRBJ1-1; 12 bases match TRBD1. The CDR3 consists of 18 residues. In germline, CDR1 is LNHDA, CDR2 SQIVND (reference sequence). V lost 6 bases, J lost 3 bases, and 14 bases stayed unmatched. The CDR3 sequence is CASRSYGTGGRRDTEAFF. CDR3 nucleotide sequence: TGTGCCAGTAGATCCTACGGGACAGGGGGCAGGAGGGACACTGAAGCTTTCTTT.

The chain carries TRBV6-5 and TRBJ2-3; TRBD1 or TRBD2 may be the D gene (5 bases each). This CDR3 comprises 16 residues. The V gene's germline CDR1 is MNHEY and CDR2 SVGAGI. V shed 2 bases and J shed 2 bases, with 14 bases lying between them. CDR3 in DNA: TGTGCCAGCAGTTACCCCCGGGACGGTATCACAGATACGCAGTATTTT. Translating it yields CASSYPRDGITDTQYF.

This clone has just a few counts. This chain uses TRBV6-4 with TRBJ1-5, with 7 bases matching TRBD1. The CDR3 totals 14 residues. Germline loops: CDR1 MRHNA, CDR2 SNTAGT. V shed 2 bases, J shed 2 bases, and the junction held 0 bases outside the gene matches. Here the CDR3 reads CASSDDRGNQPQHF. The CDR3 DNA reads TGTGCCAGCAGTGACGACAGGGGCAATCAGCCCCAGCATTTT.

V and J are TRBV7-2 and TRBJ2-7; TRBD2 matches at 9 bases. Per germline, CDR1 SGHTA and CDR2 FQGNSA. The CDR3 sequence is 15 residues long. J lost 3 bases, V lost 5 bases, and 8 bases had no gene match. The chain's CDR3 is CASSVETSGFYEQYF. CDR3 coding DNA: TGTGCCAGCAGCGTAGAGACTAGCGGTTTCTACGAGCAGTACTTC.

The rearrangement links TRBV21-1 to TRBJ1-5. TRBV21-1 is a recognized pseudogene. The CDR3 has 14 amino acids. Here the CDR3 reads CASSKEKGNQPQHF. In DNA form, the CDR3 reads TGTGCCAGCAGCAAAGAGAAAGGCAATCAGCCCCAGCATTTT.

V gene TRBV9 combines with J gene TRBJ1-2, with 7 positions matching TRBD1. Germline lookup yields CDR1 SGDLS and CDR2 YYNGEE. There are 15 residues in the CDR3. Trimming removed 0 bases from V and 4 bases from J; junction bases left unmatched: 6. For the CDR3, the DNA is TGTGCCAGCAGCGTAGGGTCAGGGGGGGGCTATGGCTACACCTTC. It encodes CASSVGSGGGYGYTF.

The chain employs TRBV6-2 or TRBV6-3 and TRBJ1-2; possibly TRBD1 for D (6 bases). This CDR3 is built from 14 residues. The germline CDR1 and CDR2 sequences are MNHEY and SVGEGT. With 5 bases removed from V and 4 bases from J, the gap between germline ends came to 14 bases. The CDR3 loop reads CASSNPGQIYGYTF. CDR3 nucleotides: TGTGCCAGCAGTAACCCGGGACAAATCTATGGCTACACCTTC.

The rearrangement links TRBV28 to TRBJ1-3; 9 bases are a match to TRBD1. CDR1 MDHEN and CDR2 SYDVKM come from the germline V gene. The CDR3 length is 15 residues. Germline trimming cut 4 bases from V and 3 bases from J; bases unmatched to any gene: 4. For the CDR3, the DNA is TGTGCCAGCAGTTCCGGGACAGGGCTTGGAAACACCATATATTTT. This encodes CASSSGTGLGNTIYF.

The rearrangement uses TRBV7-8 and TRBJ2-3; TRBD2 aligns across 8 bases. Germline V lookup: CDR1 SGHVS, CDR2 FQNEAQ. The CDR3 loop spans 16 amino acids. Germline trimming cut 6 bases from V and 0 bases from J; bases unmatched to any gene: 8. CDR3 protein: CASSDTLAASTDTQYF. The DNA of the CDR3 is TGTGCCAGCAGTGATACACTAGCGGCGAGCACAGATACGCAGTATTTT.